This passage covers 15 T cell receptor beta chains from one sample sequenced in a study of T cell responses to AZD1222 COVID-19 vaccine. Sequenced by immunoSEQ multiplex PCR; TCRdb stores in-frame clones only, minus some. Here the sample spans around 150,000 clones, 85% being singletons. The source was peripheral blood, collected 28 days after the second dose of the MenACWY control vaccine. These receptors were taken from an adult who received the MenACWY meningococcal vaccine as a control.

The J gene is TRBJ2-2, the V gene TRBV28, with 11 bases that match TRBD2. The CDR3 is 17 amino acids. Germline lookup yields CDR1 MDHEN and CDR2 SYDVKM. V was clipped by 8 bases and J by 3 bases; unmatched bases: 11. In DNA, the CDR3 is TGTGCCAGCGCCGCCTTTCTAGCGGGGGGCCACACCGGGGAGCTGTTTTTT. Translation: CASAAFLAGGHTGELFF.

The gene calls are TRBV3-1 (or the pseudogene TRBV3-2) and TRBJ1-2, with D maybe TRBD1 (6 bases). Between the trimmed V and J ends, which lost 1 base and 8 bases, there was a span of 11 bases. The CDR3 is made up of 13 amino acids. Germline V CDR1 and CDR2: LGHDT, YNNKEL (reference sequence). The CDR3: CASSQAAGEGYTF. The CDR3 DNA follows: TGTGCCAGCAGCCAAGCAGCAGGGGAAGGCTACACCTTC.

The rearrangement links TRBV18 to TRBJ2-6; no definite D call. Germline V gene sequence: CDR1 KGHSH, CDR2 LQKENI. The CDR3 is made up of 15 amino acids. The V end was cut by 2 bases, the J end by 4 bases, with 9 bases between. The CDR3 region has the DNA TGTGCCAGCTCACCAAAGATAGCCGGGGCCAACGTCCTGACTTTC. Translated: CASSPKIAGANVLTF.

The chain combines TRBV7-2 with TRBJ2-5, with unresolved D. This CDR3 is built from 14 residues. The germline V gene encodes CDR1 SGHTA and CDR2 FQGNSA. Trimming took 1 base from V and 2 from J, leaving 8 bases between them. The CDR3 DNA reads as TGTGCCAGCAGCTTAGGCGGCGGACAAGAGACCCAGTACTTC. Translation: CASSLGGGQETQYF.

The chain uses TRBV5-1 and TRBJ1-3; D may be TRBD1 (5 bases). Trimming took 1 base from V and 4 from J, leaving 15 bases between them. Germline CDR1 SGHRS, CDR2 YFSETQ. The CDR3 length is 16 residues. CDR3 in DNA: TGCGCCAGCAGCTTGAGGAAGGCAGGGCAAGGAAACACCATATATTTT. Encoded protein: CASSLRKAGQGNTIYF.

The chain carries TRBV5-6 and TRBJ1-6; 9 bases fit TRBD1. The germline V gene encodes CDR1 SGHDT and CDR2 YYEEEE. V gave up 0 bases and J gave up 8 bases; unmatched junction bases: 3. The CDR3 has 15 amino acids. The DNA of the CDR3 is TGTGCCAGCAGCTTGGGACAGGGGGGTTATTCACCCCTCCACTTT. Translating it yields CASSLGQGGYSPLHF.

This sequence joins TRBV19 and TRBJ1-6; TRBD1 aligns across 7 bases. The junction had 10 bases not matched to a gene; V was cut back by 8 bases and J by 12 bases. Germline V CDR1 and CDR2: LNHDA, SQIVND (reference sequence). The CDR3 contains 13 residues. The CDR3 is CASSGQEKRPLHF. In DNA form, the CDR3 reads TGTGCCAGTTCTGGACAGGAGAAGAGACCCCTCCACTTT.

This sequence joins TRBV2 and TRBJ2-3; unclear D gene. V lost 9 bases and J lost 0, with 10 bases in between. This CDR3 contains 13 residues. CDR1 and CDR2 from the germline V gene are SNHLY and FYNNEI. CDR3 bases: TGTGCCAGTCGGACGGAGAGCACAGATACGCAGTATTTT. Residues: CASRTESTDTQYF.

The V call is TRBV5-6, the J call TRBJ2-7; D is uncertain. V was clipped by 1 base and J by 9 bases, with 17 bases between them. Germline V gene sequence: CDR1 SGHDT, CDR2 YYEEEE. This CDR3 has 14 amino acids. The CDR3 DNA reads TGTGCCAGCAGCTTGAGGGTCCAGAGGACGTGGCAGTACTTC. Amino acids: CASSLRVQRTWQYF. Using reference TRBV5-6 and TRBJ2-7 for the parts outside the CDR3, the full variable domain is DAGVTQSPTHLIKTRGQQVTLRCSPKSGHDTVSWYQQALGQGPQFIFQYYEEEERQRGNFPDRFSGHQFPNYSSELNVNALLLGDSALYLCASSLRVQRTWQYFGPGTRLTVT.

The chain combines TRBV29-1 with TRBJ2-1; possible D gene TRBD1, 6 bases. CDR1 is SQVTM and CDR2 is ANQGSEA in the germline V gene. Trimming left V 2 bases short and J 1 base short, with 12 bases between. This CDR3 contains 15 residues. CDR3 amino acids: CSVELGAISYNEQFF. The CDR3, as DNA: TGCAGCGTTGAATTGGGGGCGATTTCCTACAATGAGCAGTTCTTC.

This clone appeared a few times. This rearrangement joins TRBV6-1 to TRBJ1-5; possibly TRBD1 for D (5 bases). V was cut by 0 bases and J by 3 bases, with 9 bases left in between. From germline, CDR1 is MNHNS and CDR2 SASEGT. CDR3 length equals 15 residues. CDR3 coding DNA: TGTGCCAGCAGTGAAGCTGGGGGGTACAATCAGCCCCAGCATTTT. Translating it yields CASSEAGGYNQPQHF.

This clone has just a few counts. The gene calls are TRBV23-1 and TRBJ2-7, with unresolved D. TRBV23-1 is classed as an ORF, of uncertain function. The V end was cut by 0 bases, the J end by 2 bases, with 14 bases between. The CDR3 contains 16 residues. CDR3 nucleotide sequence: TGCGCCAGCAGTCAATCTCTCCCTCGGCGAACCTACGAGCAGTACTTC. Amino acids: CASSQSLPRRTYEQYF.

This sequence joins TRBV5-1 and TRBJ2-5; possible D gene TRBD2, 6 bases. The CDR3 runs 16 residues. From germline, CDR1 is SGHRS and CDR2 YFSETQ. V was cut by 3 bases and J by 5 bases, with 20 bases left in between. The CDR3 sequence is CASSSQGGTPGETQYF. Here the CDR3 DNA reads TGCGCCAGCAGCTCCCAGGGAGGCACCCCTGGCGAGACCCAGTACTTC.

CDR3 amino acids: CASSLEQGEKLFF. CDR3 coding DNA: TGTGCCAGCAGCCTAGAGCAGGGGGAAAAACTGTTTTTT. The V gene is TRBV7-9, the J gene TRBJ1-4; TRBD1 is a possible D gene (6 bases). The V end was cut by 5 bases, the J end by 8 bases, with 12 bases between. This CDR3 has 13 residues. Per the germline V gene, CDR1 is SEHNR and CDR2 is FQNEAQ (reference sequence).

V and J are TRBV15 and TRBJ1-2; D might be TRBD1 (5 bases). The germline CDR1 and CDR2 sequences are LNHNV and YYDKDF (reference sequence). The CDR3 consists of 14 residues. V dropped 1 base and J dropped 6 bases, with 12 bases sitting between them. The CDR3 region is CATSRVYGGNGYTF. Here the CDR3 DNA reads TGTGCCACCAGCAGAGTTTACGGGGGGAATGGCTACACCTTC.